The 16 T cell receptor beta chains below were found in one sample sequenced in a study of blood T cells in healthy people across ages. Using a J-beta primer mix together with a sample-barcoded 5' primer, a second PCR was run for roughly 6 to 11 cycles. TCRdb called the 5' RACE reads again in MiXCR, with one record for every CDR3 protein. The table lists about a million distinct CDR3 sequences, 51% of them singletons. Sequenced material: blood. All receptors derive from a woman aged 55-69 years in good health.

The genes are TRBV4-1 and TRBJ2-1, with a weak D call TRBD2 (6 bases). CDR3 size: 18 residues. The V and J ends lost 1 base and 0 bases respectively, with 16 bases between them. Germline-derived CDR1 and CDR2 are MGHRA and YSYEKL. CDR3 in DNA: TGCGCCAGCAGCCAAGGCCCGCTAGCGACCAGCTCCTACAATGAGCAGTTCTTC. Translation gives CASSQGPLATSSYNEQFF.

V usage is TRBV7-2 and J usage is TRBJ1-2; TRBD1 matches at 7 bases. Trimming removed 4 bases from V and 8 bases from J; junction bases left unmatched: 13. The CDR3 totals 15 residues. Germline CDR1 and CDR2: SGHTA and FQGNSA. CDR3 in DNA: TGTGCCAGCAGCTCGGCGGACAGGAGGAGGGTAGGCTACACCTTC. This sequence encodes CASSSADRRRVGYTF.

V usage is TRBV25-1 and J usage is TRBJ2-5; 9 nucleotides match TRBD1. Per the germline V gene, CDR1 is MGHDK and CDR2 is SYGVNS. The CDR3 totals 13 residues. With V trimmed by 7 bases and J by 5 bases, 5 bases remained unmatched. CDR3 nucleotide sequence: TGTGCCAGCATGGACAGGGGTTGGGAGACCCAGTACTTC. It translates to CASMDRGWETQYF. The full variable domain, rest sourced from reference TRBV25-1 and TRBJ2-5, is EADIYQTPRYLVIGTGKKITLECSQTMGHDKMYWYQQDPGMELHLIHYSYGVNSTEKGDLSSESTVSRIRTEHFPLTLESARPSHTSQYLCASMDRGWETQYFGPGTRLLVL.

This clonotype has a handful of counts. The V and J genes are TRBV7-8 and TRBJ2-2, with a possible D match to TRBD2 (5 bases). Germline V gene data show CDR1 as SGHVS and CDR2 as FQNEAQ. The germline V and J ends were trimmed by 3 bases and 6 bases, with 20 bases remaining between them. The CDR3 runs to 17 residues. This chain's CDR3 is CASSLSVLGRKSGELFF. The CDR3 DNA is TGTGCCAGCAGCTTGAGCGTCCTGGGGAGAAAATCCGGGGAGCTGTTTTTT.

V usage is TRBV20-1 and J usage is TRBJ2-3; D gene uncertain. Trimming cost V 0 bases and J 1 base, with 5 bases left between them. The CDR3 loop spans 13 amino acids. Germline V gene sequence: CDR1 DFQATT, CDR2 SNEGSKA (reference sequence). CDR3 sequence: CSARDPRTDTQYF. Here the CDR3 DNA reads TGCAGTGCTAGAGATCCGCGCACAGATACGCAGTATTTT.

The J gene is TRBJ1-4, the V gene TRBV6-5; the D is unclear. There are 13 residues in the CDR3. Trimming left V 6 bases short and J 10 bases short, with 15 bases between. CDR1 is MNHEY, CDR2 SVGAGI, per germline. The CDR3 reads CASSFSALGKLFF. DNA of the CDR3: TGTGCCAGCAGCTTCAGTGCCTTGGGAAAACTGTTTTTT.

This clonotype is a singleton in its sample. At one boundary the junction diverges from the germline segment, which might be a read error. The chain employs TRBV5-1 and TRBJ2-3, with D maybe TRBD1 (6 bases). There are 14 residues in the CDR3. Germline CDR1 and CDR2: SGHRS and YFSETQ. The CDR3 reads CASSWGRDTDTRYF. CDR3 coding DNA: TGCGCCAGCAGCTGGGGACGGGACACAGATACGCGGTATTTT.

The gene calls are TRBV6-5 and TRBJ2-5, with D perhaps matching TRBD2 (5 bases). Trimming took 1 base from V and 9 from J, leaving 24 bases between them. This CDR3 has 17 amino acids. Germline V lookup: CDR1 MNHEY, CDR2 SVGAGI. CDR3 amino acids: CASSYFRTRTSGSPQYF. The CDR3 DNA reads as TGTGCCAGCAGTTACTTCCGGACCCGGACGTCGGGGTCTCCCCAGTACTTC.

V gene TRBV6-5 combines with J gene TRBJ2-1; the D gene could be TRBD1 or TRBD2 (5 bases each). Germline CDR1 MNHEY, CDR2 SVGAGI. V lost 2 bases, J lost 9 bases, and 11 bases lay in between. The CDR3 runs to 13 residues. Here the CDR3 DNA reads TGTGCCAGCAGTTACGGGACGATACGTGAGCAGTTCTTC. Its translation is CASSYGTIREQFF.

This clonotype was picked up a small number of times. The J gene is TRBJ2-3, the V gene TRBV28; 7 nucleotides line up with TRBD2. The germline V gene encodes CDR1 MDHEN and CDR2 SYDVKM. CDR3 length: 14 residues. The trim removed 7 bases at V and 4 bases at J, leaving 8 bases unmatched. The CDR3 DNA sequence: TGTGCCAGCATTCGCGGGAGTGTCGCAGATACGCAGTATTTT. Translation: CASIRGSVADTQYF.

The rearrangement uses TRBV4-1 and TRBJ1-2, with D maybe TRBD1 (6 bases). V lost 1 base, J lost 7 bases, and 10 bases lay in between. Germline values: CDR1 MGHRA, CDR2 YSYEKL. The CDR3 extends over 13 amino acids. CDR3 protein: CASSQVGGGGYTF. CDR3 bases: TGCGCCAGCAGCCAAGTGGGAGGGGGTGGCTACACCTTC.

In this sample, this clonotype turned up a few times. The chain carries TRBV10-3 and TRBJ2-7; possible D gene TRBD1, 5 bases. The ends were cut back, 3 bases at V and 3 bases at J, with 9 bases in the middle. The CDR3 is made up of 13 amino acids. Germline V CDR1 and CDR2: ENHRY, SYGVKD. The CDR3 nucleotides are TGTGCCATCAGTGACCAACAGGACTACGAGCAGTACTTC. This encodes CAISDQQDYEQYF.

The chain recombines TRBV6-2 or TRBV6-3 with TRBJ2-4; D may be TRBD2 (6 bases). This CDR3 comprises 15 residues. CDR1 and CDR2 from the germline V gene are MNHEY and SVGEGT. V lost 8 bases and J 0 bases, leaving 14 bases between the germline ends. CDR3 sequence (DNA): TGTGCCAGCGGGGACTTTCTACTAGCCAAAAACATTCAGTACTTC. Encoded protein: CASGDFLLAKNIQYF.

This rearrangement joins TRBV5-6 to TRBJ1-4; the match to TRBD1 covers 8 bases. V trimming: 0 bases; J trimming: 6 bases; junction bases outside the gene matches: 4. Germline assignment: CDR1 SGHDT and CDR2 YYEEEE. This CDR3 spans 15 amino acids. The CDR3 DNA follows: TGTGCCAGCAGCTTGGGCGCGGACAGGGATGAAAAACTGTTTTTT. Residues: CASSLGADRDEKLFF.

The chain has TRBV20-1 and TRBJ2-7, with D perhaps matching TRBD2 (5 bases). CDR3 length: 13 residues. V was clipped by 6 bases and J by 5 bases, with 17 bases between them. Germline lookup yields CDR1 DFQATT and CDR2 SNEGSKA (reference sequence). CDR3 nucleotides: TGCAGTGCCCACGGGTTAGCGATTAACGAGCAGTACTTC. Its translation: CSAHGLAINEQYF.

V gene TRBV20-1 combines with J gene TRBJ1-2; a possible D gene is TRBD1 (6 bases). Germline CDR1 reads DFQATT; CDR2 reads SNEGSKA (reference sequence). Trimming cost V 5 bases and J 4 bases, with 14 bases left between them. The CDR3 is 13 amino acids. CDR3: CSAQDRPTYGYTF. The CDR3 DNA reads as TGCAGTGCTCAAGACAGGCCGACCTATGGCTACACCTTC.